The rows below give T cell receptor beta chains drawn from one sample of a study of T-cell memory formation after mild COVID-19. In TCRdb, the 5' RACE reads were re-called with MiXCR into one record per CDR3 protein. Of around 450,000 distinct CDR3 sequences listed, 15% to 20% were seen once; the top ten hold 7.5% to 10%. The specimen sequenced was PBMCs or a T cell subset sorted from them (not recorded which). These receptors came from an adult woman who had mild COVID-19 (a few samples of this study predate the infection). Cell type and time point are not known. Each CDR3 is given with its conserved first and last residue. The order of the fields is V gene, clone size, D gene, J gene, CDR3 DNA, CDR3 protein. D genes are given only for firm matches. Clone size is given for some rows only: seen once, a few or many times, or a class if the clone is expanded.

V gene: TRBV14; clone size: once; D gene: TRBD2; J gene: TRBJ2-3; CDR3 DNA: TGTGCCAGCAGCCAGCTCTCCCCGGGACTAGCAGATACGCAGTATTTT; CDR3 protein: CASSQLSPGLADTQYF
V gene: TRBV18; clone size: few; D gene: .; J gene: TRBJ1-1; CDR3 DNA: TGTGCCAGCTCACCGTTATACCGAGTCGAGGACACTGAAGCTTTCTTT; CDR3 protein: CASSPLYRVEDTEAFF
V gene: TRBV29-1; clone size: few; D gene: .; J gene: TRBJ1-1; CDR3 DNA: TGCAGCGTTGAAAAATTCGGAACCAACACTGAAGCTTTCTTT; CDR3 protein: CSVEKFGTNTEAFF
V gene: TRBV30; clone size: .; D gene: .; J gene: TRBJ2-6; CDR3 DNA: TGTGCCTGGCTCCGCGGGAAGATCTCTGGGGCCAACGTCCTGACTTTC; CDR3 protein: CAWLRGKISGANVLTF
V gene: TRBV23-1; clone size: few; D gene: TRBD1; J gene: TRBJ2-5; CDR3 DNA: TGCGCCAGCAGTCAAGCGTACAGGGGATCGGGAGAGACCCAGTACTTC; CDR3 protein: CASSQAYRGSGETQYF
V gene: TRBV6-2/TRBV6-3; clone size: .; D gene: TRBD2; J gene: TRBJ2-1; CDR3 DNA: TGTGCCAGCTCGGGAGGGCTCGCCAATGAGCAGTTCTTC; CDR3 protein: CASSGGLANEQFF
V gene: TRBV7-9; clone size: few; D gene: TRBD1; J gene: TRBJ1-5; CDR3 DNA: TGTGCCAGCGGCCCGGCGGGACAGGGTCAGCCCCAGCATTTT; CDR3 protein: CASGPAGQGQPQHF
V gene: TRBV24-1; clone size: few; D gene: .; J gene: TRBJ2-2; CDR3 DNA: TGTGCCACCAGTGGGAGCACCGGGGAGCTGTTTTTT; CDR3 protein: CATSGSTGELFF
V gene: TRBV6-1; clone size: .; D gene: .; J gene: TRBJ2-3; CDR3 DNA: TGTGCCAGCAAAATGGGGGACGGGGGCACAGATACGCAGTATTTT; CDR3 protein: CASKMGDGGTDTQYF
V gene: TRBV14; clone size: few; D gene: TRBD1; J gene: TRBJ2-7; CDR3 DNA: TGTGCCAGCAGCTCCCGCCCAACAGGGGGCAACGAGCAGTACTTC; CDR3 protein: CASSSRPTGGNEQYF
V gene: TRBV5-1; clone size: few; D gene: .; J gene: TRBJ1-2; CDR3 DNA: TGCGCCAGCAGATTGGACAGTTCCTATGGCTACACCTTC; CDR3 protein: CASRLDSSYGYTF
V gene: TRBV4-1; clone size: .; D gene: .; J gene: TRBJ2-1; CDR3 DNA: TGCGCCAGCAGCCTTCGGGTACAGGGTGTTGATGAGCAGTTCTTC; CDR3 protein: CASSLRVQGVDEQFF
V gene: TRBV5-1; clone size: .; D gene: .; J gene: TRBJ2-6; CDR3 DNA: TGCGCCAGCAGCCTGGAGGGGAGCTCTGGGGCCAACGTCCTGACTTTC; CDR3 protein: CASSLEGSSGANVLTF
V gene: TRBV20-1; clone size: .; D gene: .; J gene: TRBJ2-1; CDR3 DNA: TGCAGTGCTAGAGATATTACCAATGAGCAGTTCTTC; CDR3 protein: CSARDITNEQFF
V gene: TRBV12-3/TRBV12-4; clone size: once; D gene: TRBD2; J gene: TRBJ2-2; CDR3 DNA: TGTGCCAGCAGTTTGGGCCAGCGGGGGGCGTCCGGGGAGCTGTTTTTT; CDR3 protein: CASSLGQRGASGELFF
V gene: TRBV2; clone size: few; D gene: .; J gene: TRBJ2-3; CDR3 DNA: TGTGCCAGCAGTGAAGTGGCAGGGGGCACAGATACGCAGTATTTT; CDR3 protein: CASSEVAGGTDTQYF
V gene: TRBV7-9; clone size: few; D gene: TRBD2; J gene: TRBJ2-7; CDR3 DNA: TGTGCCAGCAGCCCCCCCCAAGCGGGAGTTTCGAGCGAGCAGTACTTC; CDR3 protein: CASSPPQAGVSSEQYF
V gene: TRBV6-5; clone size: many; D gene: .; J gene: TRBJ2-5; CDR3 DNA: TGTGCCAGCACCATGGACAGTCAAGAGACCCAGTACTTC; CDR3 protein: CASTMDSQETQYF
V gene: TRBV18; clone size: .; D gene: .; J gene: TRBJ2-5; CDR3 DNA: TGTGCCAGCTCACCCAGGACGGAGACCCAGTACTTC; CDR3 protein: CASSPRTETQYF
V gene: TRBV4-1; clone size: few; D gene: .; J gene: TRBJ2-1; CDR3 DNA: TGCGCCAGCAGCCAAGATCTGCGGGAGCAGTTCTTC; CDR3 protein: CASSQDLREQFF
V gene: TRBV5-6; clone size: .; D gene: .; J gene: TRBJ2-7; CDR3 DNA: TGTGCCAGCAGCTTGGACCGACGTATTACCTACGAGCAGTACTTC; CDR3 protein: CASSLDRRITYEQYF
V gene: TRBV27; clone size: few; D gene: .; J gene: TRBJ2-7; CDR3 DNA: TGTGCCAGCAGTTTATTTCCGGGTCTGGGGTACGAGCAGTACTTC; CDR3 protein: CASSLFPGLGYEQYF
V gene: TRBV9; clone size: .; D gene: TRBD2; J gene: TRBJ2-1; CDR3 DNA: TGTGCCAGCAGCGTAGTTGGAGCGGGAGCCTCCTACAATGAGCAGTTCTTC; CDR3 protein: CASSVVGAGASYNEQFF
V gene: TRBV15; clone size: .; D gene: TRBD2; J gene: TRBJ2-7; CDR3 DNA: TGTGCCACCAGCAGCCTGGGCGTGGCGGGAGTCGTTTACGAGCAGTACTTC; CDR3 protein: CATSSLGVAGVVYEQYF
V gene: TRBV20-1; clone size: few; D gene: .; J gene: TRBJ2-3; CDR3 DNA: TGCAGTGCTAGAGATCAGGGGGGAGGCACAGATACGCAGTATTTT; CDR3 protein: CSARDQGGGTDTQYF
V gene: TRBV6-2/TRBV6-3; clone size: .; D gene: TRBD2; J gene: TRBJ2-1; CDR3 DNA: TGTGCCAGCAGCTCCCGACTAGCGAGCTCCTACAATGAGCAGTTCTTC; CDR3 protein: CASSSRLASSYNEQFF
V gene: TRBV3-1; clone size: few; D gene: TRBD2; J gene: TRBJ2-7; CDR3 DNA: TGTGCCAGCAGCTCCGGGACTAGCCCCTACGAGCAGTACTTC; CDR3 protein: CASSSGTSPYEQYF
V gene: TRBV9; clone size: .; D gene: .; J gene: TRBJ2-6; CDR3 DNA: TGTGCCAGCAGCGCCCCGAACTCACGGGCCTTAGTAACGGGGGCCAACGTCCTGACTTTC; CDR3 protein: CASSAPNSRALVTGANVLTF
V gene: TRBV15; clone size: few; D gene: .; J gene: TRBJ1-1; CDR3 DNA: TGTGCCACCAGCGGTGACAGAAGTTTGAACACTGAAGCTTTCTTT; CDR3 protein: CATSGDRSLNTEAFF
V gene: TRBV4-1; clone size: many; D gene: TRBD1; J gene: TRBJ2-7; CDR3 DNA: TGCGCCAGCAGCCATGGGACAGGGGCCTACGAGCAGTACTTC; CDR3 protein: CASSHGTGAYEQYF
V gene: TRBV20-1; clone size: few; D gene: .; J gene: TRBJ2-1; CDR3 DNA: TGCAGTGCCAAAGCCGGGGGGCCGGCCTTAAATGAGCAGTTCTTC; CDR3 protein: CSAKAGGPALNEQFF
V gene: TRBV20-1; clone size: .; D gene: TRBD2; J gene: TRBJ2-7; CDR3 DNA: TGCAGTGCCGGGGGACTAGCGGTCAACTACGAGCAGTACTTC; CDR3 protein: CSAGGLAVNYEQYF
V gene: TRBV7-9; clone size: .; D gene: TRBD2; J gene: TRBJ2-1; CDR3 DNA: TGTGCCAGCACCGAACGGACTAGCGGGACAGTTGAGCAGTTCTTC; CDR3 protein: CASTERTSGTVEQFF
V gene: TRBV4-1; clone size: .; D gene: .; J gene: TRBJ2-7; CDR3 DNA: TGCGCCAGCAGCCAAGTGACGTCCGATGCCTACGAGCAGTACTTC; CDR3 protein: CASSQVTSDAYEQYF
V gene: TRBV29-1; clone size: .; D gene: .; J gene: TRBJ2-2; CDR3 DNA: TGCAGCGTAGACGAGGGGACCAAGTGCACCGGGGAGCTGTTTTTT; CDR3 protein: CSVDEGTKCTGELFF
V gene: TRBV7-9; clone size: few; D gene: .; J gene: TRBJ1-2; CDR3 DNA: TGTGCCAGCAGCTTACCGGGACCTCTTGGCTACACCTTC; CDR3 protein: CASSLPGPLGYTF
V gene: TRBV5-1; clone size: few; D gene: .; J gene: TRBJ1-1; CDR3 DNA: TGCGCCAGCAGCTTGGAAGAAACAAGGGGCACTGAAGCTTTCTTT; CDR3 protein: CASSLEETRGTEAFF
V gene: TRBV20-1; clone size: .; D gene: .; J gene: TRBJ2-7; CDR3 DNA: TGCAGTGCAACCGGGACTTGGTCCTACGAGCAGTACTTC; CDR3 protein: CSATGTWSYEQYF
V gene: TRBV7-2; clone size: .; D gene: .; J gene: TRBJ2-3; CDR3 DNA: TGTGCCTCGGGCCAGACAGATACGCAGTATTTT; CDR3 protein: CASGQTDTQYF
V gene: TRBV12-3/TRBV12-4; clone size: few; D gene: .; J gene: TRBJ1-1; CDR3 DNA: TGTGCCAGCAGTCATAATACGGTTGAAGCTTTCTTT; CDR3 protein: CASSHNTVEAFF
V gene: TRBV20-1; clone size: .; D gene: .; J gene: TRBJ2-5; CDR3 DNA: TGCAGTGCTTTTGACAGGAGGGAGACCCAGTACTTC; CDR3 protein: CSAFDRRETQYF
V gene: TRBV6-1; clone size: .; D gene: TRBD1; J gene: TRBJ2-7; CDR3 DNA: TGTGCCAGCAGCCGGACAGGGATAATCCCCGAGCAGTACTTC; CDR3 protein: CASSRTGIIPEQYF
V gene: TRBV5-5; clone size: .; D gene: .; J gene: TRBJ2-7; CDR3 DNA: TGTGCCAGCAGCCACTATAGACAGGAGACCTACGAGCAGTACTTC; CDR3 protein: CASSHYRQETYEQYF
V gene: TRBV4-1; clone size: few; D gene: TRBD1; J gene: TRBJ2-7; CDR3 DNA: TGCGCCAGCAGCCACTCATTGGGACAGAAGAGGTACGAGCAGTACTTC; CDR3 protein: CASSHSLGQKRYEQYF
V gene: TRBV10-3; clone size: .; D gene: .; J gene: TRBJ1-2; CDR3 DNA: TGTGCCATCAGCGAGTTACAGGGCTATGGCTACACCTTC; CDR3 protein: CAISELQGYGYTF
V gene: TRBV18; clone size: .; D gene: TRBD1; J gene: TRBJ2-7; CDR3 DNA: TGTGCCAGCTCACCACGGACAGGGGGACCCTCCTACGAGCAGTACTTC; CDR3 protein: CASSPRTGGPSYEQYF
V gene: TRBV5-1; clone size: .; D gene: .; J gene: TRBJ2-1; CDR3 DNA: TGCGCCAGCAGCTTGGGATCAGGGGGGACTGAGCAGTTCTTC; CDR3 protein: CASSLGSGGTEQFF
V gene: TRBV7-3; clone size: few; D gene: TRBD1; J gene: TRBJ1-1; CDR3 DNA: TGTGCCAGCACTCGACAGGGATTGAACACTGAAGCTTTCTTT; CDR3 protein: CASTRQGLNTEAFF